The present T cell receptor beta chain was sequenced within a study of sequential checkpoint blockade in melanoma. Background on the study: First-line arms were nivolumab then ipilimumab, or the reverse, randomized 1:1.

Produced via immunoSEQ multiplex PCR; TCRdb's table is partial and in-frame only. The data show approximately 13,000 clones, less than 85% seen once. Treatment: randomized to nivolumab then ipilimumab (arm A) or the reverse (arm B). From thawed PBMCs, live CD3+CD8+ cells negative for CD19 and CD56 were sorted. Germline CDR1 is MGHDK and CDR2 is SYGVNS. The CDR3 is 14 residues long. Trimming removed 6 bases at V and 4 bases at J, with 16 bases between. The source was CD8+ T cells sorted from blood (inferred from file names), collected from a patient given nivolumab and ipilimumab in sequence. The origin of this receptor is a human patient with melanoma. Some clones in this sample may be carry-over from other donors' samples. The chain is built from TRBV25-1 and TRBJ2-7; TRBD1 might be the D (6 bases). As DNA, the CDR3 is TGTGCCAGCAGGGTGGGGGCAGGGGAATACGAGCAGTACTTC. Amino acids: CASRVGAGEYEQYF.